A selection of T cell receptor beta chains follows, all from one sample in a study of cytomegalovirus exposure and HLA in healthy donors. Sequencing used immunoSEQ multiplex PCR; TCRdb keeps in-frame clones, though not all of them. Among 100,000 to 150,000 clones listed, about 96% were seen once. The sequencing input was PBMCs. The origin of the receptors is a man aged 18-30 years in good health and CMV-seronegative. CDR3s include the opening cysteine and the closing phenylalanine or tryptophan. The order of the fields is clone size, V gene, J gene, CDR3 protein. Clone sizes are given selectively: once, few, many, or a class where the clone is expanded.

few	TRBV9	TRBJ1-1	CASSVVGSNTEAFF
-	TRBV7-9	TRBJ2-5	CASRSGQGAQETQYF
-	TRBV7-2	TRBJ2-1	CASSPRTFGGDEQFF
-	TRBV9	TRBJ1-1	CASSVVGGSTEAFF
-	TRBV6-5	TRBJ2-5	CASSRDRVQETQYF
-	TRBV9	TRBJ1-1	CASSARTGGQAFF
-	TRBV7-6	TRBJ1-2	CASSLGVGQGRHGYTF
-	TRBV7-8	TRBJ2-3	CASSLEGEGREYTDTQYF
-	TRBV5-4	TRBJ2-5	CADRGRGETQYF
few	TRBV29-1	TRBJ1-1	CSVRTGGNTEAFF
-	TRBV30	TRBJ1-1	CAWSQAGGTEAFF
-	TRBV7-3	TRBJ2-7	CASSSQGMSYEQYF
-	TRBV6-5	TRBJ2-7	CASRPDRGTYEQYF
-	TRBV19	TRBJ2-2	CASSGLALRTVYTGELFF
-	TRBV9	TRBJ2-1	CASSPRQDDYNEQFF
-	TRBV13	TRBJ2-7	CASSEQGDEQYF
once	TRBV11-2	TRBJ1-4	CASSDRRDEKLFF
-	TRBV5-1	TRBJ2-7	CASSARDRGRGYEQYF
-	TRBV5-1	TRBJ2-5	CASSSMGGVRETQYF
-	TRBV19	TRBJ2-7	CASSKFGPPMMRVYEQYF
-	TRBV27	TRBJ2-7	CASSLSRTYEQYF
-	TRBV27	TRBJ2-5	CASSYGLATETQYF
-	TRBV5-8	TRBJ2-5	CASSLGLRETQYF
-	TRBV2	TRBJ2-7	CASREGQLDAYEQYF
-	TRBV28	TRBJ2-2	CASSSYNGQTNTGELFF
once	TRBV5-4	TRBJ2-5	CASSLATDHQETQYF
-	TRBV19	TRBJ2-5	CASSIAGSGQETQYF
-	TRBV7-9	TRBJ2-7	CASSFGQPSYEQYF
-	TRBV10-1	TRBJ2-1	CASRGLALSSYNEQFF
once	TRBV4-2	TRBJ2-7	CASSQDRSSMYEQYF
-	TRBV5-1	TRBJ1-2	CASSLGDRVNYGYTF
-	TRBV19	TRBJ1-5	CASSPGQGYNQPQHF
-	TRBV7-2	TRBJ2-3	CASSAGLAGRTDTQYF
-	TRBV4-1	TRBJ2-7	CASSPGSGSNAEHEQYF
once	TRBV11-2	TRBJ2-1	CASSPGGRHYNEQFF
-	TRBV15	TRBJ1-2	CATSGDSYGYTF
-	TRBV29-1	TRBJ2-1	CSVGHLAGDTYEQFF
-	TRBV19	TRBJ2-7	CASSMGGSSYEQYF
-	TRBV27	TRBJ1-2	CASSFKGDLTRGYTF